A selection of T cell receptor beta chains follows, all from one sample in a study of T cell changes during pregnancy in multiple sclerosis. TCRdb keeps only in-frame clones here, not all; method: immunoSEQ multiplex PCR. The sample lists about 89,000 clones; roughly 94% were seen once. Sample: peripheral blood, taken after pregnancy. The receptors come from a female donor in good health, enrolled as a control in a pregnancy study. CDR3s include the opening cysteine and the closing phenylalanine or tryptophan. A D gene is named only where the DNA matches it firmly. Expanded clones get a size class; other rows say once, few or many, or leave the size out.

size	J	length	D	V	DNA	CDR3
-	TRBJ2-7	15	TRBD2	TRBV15	TGTGCCACCAGCAGGGTCGCGGGAGGTATCTACGAGCAGTACTTC	CATSRVAGGIYEQYF
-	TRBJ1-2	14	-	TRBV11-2	TGTGCCAGCAGCGCCAGAATCTCTAACTATGGCTACACCTTC	CASSARISNYGYTF
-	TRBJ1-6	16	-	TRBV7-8	TGTGCCAGCAGCCCCGGCGGGACCAACTATAATTCACCCCTCCACTTT	CASSPGGTNYNSPLHF
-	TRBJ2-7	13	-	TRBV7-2	TGTGCCAGCAGCTTCCAGAGGTCCGGCGAGCAGTACTTC	CASSFQRSGEQYF
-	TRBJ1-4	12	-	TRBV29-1	TGCAGCTGGCGGGCAACTAATGAAAAACTGTTTTTT	CSWRATNEKLFF
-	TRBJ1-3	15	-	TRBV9	TGTGCCAGCAGCGAAATGGACAGCTCTGGAAACACCATATATTTT	CASSEMDSSGNTIYF
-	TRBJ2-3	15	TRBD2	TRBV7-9	TGTGCCAGCAGTTTGGGACTAGCTACCACAGATACGCAGTATTTT	CASSLGLATTDTQYF
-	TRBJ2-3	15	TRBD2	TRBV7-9	TGTGCCAGCATCTGGGGGGGTGGTGGCACAGATACGCAGTATTTT	CASIWGGGGTDTQYF
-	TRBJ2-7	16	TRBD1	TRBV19	TGTGCCAGTAGTCGGCATAGACAGGGAAGAGCAAGCGAGCAGTACTTC	CASSRHRQGRASEQYF
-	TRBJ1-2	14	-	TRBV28	TGTGCCAGCAACATACCCCAACAGAACTATGGCTACACCTTC	CASNIPQQNYGYTF
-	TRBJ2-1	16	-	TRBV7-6	TGTGCCAGCAGCTTAGGGGACTCACCTAGATACAATGAGCAGTTCTTC	CASSLGDSPRYNEQFF
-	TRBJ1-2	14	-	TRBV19	TGTGCCAGTAGTATGCAGGTTTTGGTAAGGGGCTACACCTTC	CASSMQVLVRGYTF
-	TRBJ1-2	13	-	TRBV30	TGTGCCGGCCTTGGGGGGAGCTATTATGGCTACACCTTC	CAGLGGSYYGYTF
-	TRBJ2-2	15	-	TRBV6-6	TGTGCCAGCAGTTACAGGGCAGGGGGGACCGGGGAGCTGTTTTTT	CASSYRAGGTGELFF
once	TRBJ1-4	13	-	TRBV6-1	TGTGCCAGCAGAAATATCTACGATGAAAAACTGTTTTTT	CASRNIYDEKLFF
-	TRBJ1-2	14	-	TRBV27	TGTGCCAGCAGTTTATCGACGACACTGGATGGCTACACCTTC	CASSLSTTLDGYTF
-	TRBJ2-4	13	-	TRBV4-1	TGCGCCAGCAGCCAAGCTGGGGAGGACATTCAGTACTTC	CASSQAGEDIQYF
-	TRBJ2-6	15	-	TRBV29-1	TGCAGCGTTCAAGGACAGATTTCTGGGGCCAACGTCCTGACTTTC	CSVQGQISGANVLTF
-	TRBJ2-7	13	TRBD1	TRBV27	TGTGCCAGCAGAGGCCAGGGGGCCTACGAGCAGTACTTC	CASRGQGAYEQYF
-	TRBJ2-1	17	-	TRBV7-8	TGTGCCAGCAGCTACTTACCGGACAGTACCTTTGGGGATGAGCAGTTCTTC	CASSYLPDSTFGDEQFF
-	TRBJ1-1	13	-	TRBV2	TGTGCCAGCCGGCAGAGTCGGAGTACTGAAGCTTTCTTT	CASRQSRSTEAFF
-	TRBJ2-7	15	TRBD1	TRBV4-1	TGCGCCAGCAGCCAAGCGCGGACAGGGCCCTACGAGCAGTACTTC	CASSQARTGPYEQYF
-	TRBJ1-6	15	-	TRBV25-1	TGTGCCAGCAGGCCGGAGGGTCTAATAATGAGTCCCCTCCACTTT	CASRPEGLIMSPLHF
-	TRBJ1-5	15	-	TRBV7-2	TGTGCCAGCAGCCCGTCCCGGGACATTTATCAGCCCCAGCATTTT	CASSPSRDIYQPQHF
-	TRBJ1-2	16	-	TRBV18	TGTGCCAGCTCACCACCTTCCTCCAGTTGGAGGGCCGGCTACACCTTC	CASSPPSSSWRAGYTF
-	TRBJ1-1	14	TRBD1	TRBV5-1	TGCGCCAGCAGCTTGATCCCGACAGGGACTGAAGCTTTCTTT	CASSLIPTGTEAFF
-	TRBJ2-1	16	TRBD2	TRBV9	TGTGCCAGCAGCGTAGTGGGCGGGGGGGCCCATAATGAGCAGTTCTTC	CASSVVGGGAHNEQFF
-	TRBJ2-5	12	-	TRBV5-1	TGCGCCAGCAGTCACGGGGGAGAGACCCAGTACTTC	CASSHGGETQYF
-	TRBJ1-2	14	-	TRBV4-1	TGCGCCAGCAGCCAAGGTCCAGCTAACTATGGCTACACCTTC	CASSQGPANYGYTF
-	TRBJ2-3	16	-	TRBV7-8	TGTGCCAGCAGCCCCGAGGGCCCCCCGATTCCGGATACGCAGTATTTT	CASSPEGPPIPDTQYF
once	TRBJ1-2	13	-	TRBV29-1	TGCAGCGTTGAGGAGTCCTCTGACTATGGCTACACCTTC	CSVEESSDYGYTF
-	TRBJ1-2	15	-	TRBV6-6	TGTGCCAGCAGTTACTCTGGCAGGTTTAACTATGGCTACACCTTC	CASSYSGRFNYGYTF
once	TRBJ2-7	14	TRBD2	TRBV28	TGTGCCAGCACCGGGGAACTAGCGGCGTACGAGCAGTACTTC	CASTGELAAYEQYF
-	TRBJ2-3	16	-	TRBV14	TGTGCCAGCAGCCATGCGGGGGCGCCTAGCACAGATACGCAGTATTTT	CASSHAGAPSTDTQYF
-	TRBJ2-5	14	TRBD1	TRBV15	TGTGCCACCAGCAGAGCGACAGGGGAAGAGACCCAGTACTTC	CATSRATGEETQYF
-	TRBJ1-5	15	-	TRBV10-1	TGCGCCAGCAGTGAGTACCGGGGGAGGAATCAGCCCCAGCATTTT	CASSEYRGRNQPQHF
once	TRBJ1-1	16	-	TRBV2	TGTGCCAGCAGAACGGAGGGCAACCCCATGGACACTGAAGCTTTCTTT	CASRTEGNPMDTEAFF
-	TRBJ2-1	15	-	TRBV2	TGTGCCAGCAGTGTTGGGCTAGCGTCCTACAATGAGCAGTTCTTC	CASSVGLASYNEQFF